This TCR beta chain was sequenced for a study of PD-1 blockade in classical Hodgkin lymphoma. Following autologous stem cell transplantation, relapse occurred in every patient, and exposure to brentuximab vedotin varied. A note on this clone: Its antigen is not identified.

TCRdb's table, derived via immunoSEQ multiplex PCR, lists solely in-frame clones and lacks some. The sample holds around 40,000 clones, about 77% seen once. This CDR3 region has 15 residues. The germline V gene encodes CDR1 LGHNA and CDR2 YSLEER. V was pared by 0 bases and J by 9 bases, with 7 bases of the junction left unmatched. Overall study findings and caveats: By C4D1, CD4+ diversity increased significantly, especially in complete responders. Some patients began nivolumab under 1 year after ASCT. These patients were excluded from later analyses. TCR diversity at baseline was reported to be reduced in newly diagnosed patients relative to healthy donors. The baseline diversity of complete responders showed similarity to that of newly diagnosed patients.

This receptor was identified in a human donor with classical Hodgkin lymphoma. V and J are TRBV4-3 and TRBJ2-3; 9 bases map to TRBD1. The specimen was peripheral blood mononuclear cells (PBMCs), collected at baseline. CDR3 in amino acids: CASSQEGPGTGTQYF. The CDR3 DNA sequence: TGCGCCAGCAGCCAAGAAGGGCCCGGGACAGGGACGCAGTATTTT.